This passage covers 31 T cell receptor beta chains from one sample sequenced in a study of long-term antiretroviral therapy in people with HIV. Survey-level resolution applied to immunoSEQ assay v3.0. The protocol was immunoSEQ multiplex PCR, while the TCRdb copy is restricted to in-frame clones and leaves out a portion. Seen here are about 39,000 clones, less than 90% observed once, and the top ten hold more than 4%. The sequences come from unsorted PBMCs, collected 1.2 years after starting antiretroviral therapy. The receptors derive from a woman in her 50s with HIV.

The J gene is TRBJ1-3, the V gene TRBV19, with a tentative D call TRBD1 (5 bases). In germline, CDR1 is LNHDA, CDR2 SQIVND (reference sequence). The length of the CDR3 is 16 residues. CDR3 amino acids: CATSHPDGTPLNTIYF. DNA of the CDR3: TGTGCGACTTCACATCCGGATGGGACCCCTCTAAACACCATATATTTT.

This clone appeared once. This CDR3 is CASSLVVETQYF. CDR3 nucleotides: TGTGCCAGCAGCTTAGTTGTGGAGACCCAGTACTTC. The chain couples TRBV11-2 to TRBJ2-5, with D unresolved. Germline V CDR1 and CDR2: SGHAT, FQNNGV. Deletions cut 1 base from V and 5 bases from J, with 5 bases between. This CDR3 has 12 amino acids.

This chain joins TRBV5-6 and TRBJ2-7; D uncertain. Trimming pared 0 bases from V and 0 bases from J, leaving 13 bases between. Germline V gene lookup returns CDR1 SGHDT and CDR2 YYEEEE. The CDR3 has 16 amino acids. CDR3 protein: CASSLVGVGSSYEQYF. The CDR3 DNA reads TGTGCCAGCAGCTTGGTAGGTGTGGGAAGCTCCTACGAGCAGTACTTC.

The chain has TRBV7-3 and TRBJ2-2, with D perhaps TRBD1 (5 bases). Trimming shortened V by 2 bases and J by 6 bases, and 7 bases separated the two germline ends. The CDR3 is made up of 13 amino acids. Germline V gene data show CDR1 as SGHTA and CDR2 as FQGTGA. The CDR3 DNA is TGTGCCAGCAGCTTATTAGGGGCCGGGGAGCTGTTTTTT. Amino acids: CASSLLGAGELFF.

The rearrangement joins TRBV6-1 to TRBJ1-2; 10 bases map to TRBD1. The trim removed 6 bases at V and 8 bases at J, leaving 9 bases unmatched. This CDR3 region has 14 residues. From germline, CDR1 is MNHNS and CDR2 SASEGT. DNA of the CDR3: TGTGCCAGCAGCGCCTCCGGGACAGGGGACGGCTACACCTTC. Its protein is CASSASGTGDGYTF.

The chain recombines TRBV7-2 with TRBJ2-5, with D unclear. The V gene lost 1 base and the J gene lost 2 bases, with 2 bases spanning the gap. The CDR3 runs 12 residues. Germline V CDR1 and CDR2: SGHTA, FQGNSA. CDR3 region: CASSLVQETQYF. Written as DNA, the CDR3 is TGTGCCAGCAGCTTAGTGCAAGAGACCCAGTACTTC.

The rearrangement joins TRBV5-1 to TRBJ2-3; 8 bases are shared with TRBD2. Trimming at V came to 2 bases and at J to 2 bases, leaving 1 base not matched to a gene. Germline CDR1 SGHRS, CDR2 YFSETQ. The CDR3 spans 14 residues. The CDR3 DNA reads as TGCGCCAGCAGCTTTAGCGGGGACACAGATACGCAGTATTTT. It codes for CASSFSGDTDTQYF.

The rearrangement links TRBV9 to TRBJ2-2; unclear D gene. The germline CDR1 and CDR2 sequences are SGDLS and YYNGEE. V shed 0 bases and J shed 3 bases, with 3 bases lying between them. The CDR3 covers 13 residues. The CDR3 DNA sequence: TGTGCCAGCAGCGTAGCCGACACCGGGGAGCTGTTTTTT. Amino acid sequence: CASSVADTGELFF.

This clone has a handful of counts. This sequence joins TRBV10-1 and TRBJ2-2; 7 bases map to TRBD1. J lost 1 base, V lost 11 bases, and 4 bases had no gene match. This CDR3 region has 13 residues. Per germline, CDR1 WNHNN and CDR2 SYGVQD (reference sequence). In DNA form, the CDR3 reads TGCGCCGCCCGGGACAGGAACACCGGGGAGCTGTTTTTT. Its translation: CAARDRNTGELFF.

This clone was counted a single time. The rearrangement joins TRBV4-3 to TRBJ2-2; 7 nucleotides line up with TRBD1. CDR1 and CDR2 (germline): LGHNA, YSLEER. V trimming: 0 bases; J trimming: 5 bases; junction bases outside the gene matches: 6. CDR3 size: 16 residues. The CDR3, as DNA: TGCGCCAGCAGCCAAGATAACGCAGGGGGAACCGGGGAGCTGTTTTTT. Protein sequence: CASSQDNAGGTGELFF.

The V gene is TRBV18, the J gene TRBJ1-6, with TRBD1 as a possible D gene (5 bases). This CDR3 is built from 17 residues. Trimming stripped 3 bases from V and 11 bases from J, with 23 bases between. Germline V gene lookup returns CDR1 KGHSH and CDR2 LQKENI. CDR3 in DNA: TGTGCCAGCTCACCCCGGGGAGGACGGGGCGCAGGCGCACCCCTCCACTTT. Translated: CASSPRGGRGAGAPLHF.

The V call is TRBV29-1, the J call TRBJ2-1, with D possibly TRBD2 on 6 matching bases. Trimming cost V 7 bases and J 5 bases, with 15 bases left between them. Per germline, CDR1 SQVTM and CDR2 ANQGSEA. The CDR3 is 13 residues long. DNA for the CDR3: TGCAGCGGTGGACGGGCGGGGAACAATGAGCAGTTCTTC. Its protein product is CSGGRAGNNEQFF.

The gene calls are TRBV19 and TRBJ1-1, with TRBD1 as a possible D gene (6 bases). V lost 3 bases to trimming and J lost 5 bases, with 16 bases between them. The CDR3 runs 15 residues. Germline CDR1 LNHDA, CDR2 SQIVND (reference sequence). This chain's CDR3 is CASSISHGGRTEAFF. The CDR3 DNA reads TGTGCCAGTAGTATCTCGCACGGGGGGCGTACTGAAGCTTTCTTT.

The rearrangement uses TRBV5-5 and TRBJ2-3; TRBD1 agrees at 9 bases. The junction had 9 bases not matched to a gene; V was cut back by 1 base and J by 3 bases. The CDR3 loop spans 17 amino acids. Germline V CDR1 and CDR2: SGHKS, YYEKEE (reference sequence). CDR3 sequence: CASSLNNRGRGTDTQYF. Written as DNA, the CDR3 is TGTGCCAGCAGCTTGAACAACAGGGGGCGCGGGACAGATACGCAGTATTTT.

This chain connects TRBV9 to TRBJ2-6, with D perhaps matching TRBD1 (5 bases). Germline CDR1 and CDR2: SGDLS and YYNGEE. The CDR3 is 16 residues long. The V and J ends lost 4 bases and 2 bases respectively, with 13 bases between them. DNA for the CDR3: TGTGCCAGCAGCCCCCGACAGAGACCTGGGGCCAACGTCCTGACTTTC. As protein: CASSPRQRPGANVLTF.

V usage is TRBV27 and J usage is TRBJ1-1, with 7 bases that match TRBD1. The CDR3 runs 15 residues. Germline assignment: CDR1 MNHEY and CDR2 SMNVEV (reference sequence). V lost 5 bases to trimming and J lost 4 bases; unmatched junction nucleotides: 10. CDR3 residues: CASSPTTGLFTEAFF. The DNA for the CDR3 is TGTGCCAGCAGTCCCACGACAGGGTTGTTCACTGAAGCTTTCTTT.

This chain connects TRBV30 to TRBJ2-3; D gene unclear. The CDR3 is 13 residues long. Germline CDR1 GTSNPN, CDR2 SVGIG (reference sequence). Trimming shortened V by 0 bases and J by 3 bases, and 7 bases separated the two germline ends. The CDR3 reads CAWSVLSTDTQYF. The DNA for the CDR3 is TGTGCCTGGAGTGTACTTTCAACAGATACGCAGTATTTT.

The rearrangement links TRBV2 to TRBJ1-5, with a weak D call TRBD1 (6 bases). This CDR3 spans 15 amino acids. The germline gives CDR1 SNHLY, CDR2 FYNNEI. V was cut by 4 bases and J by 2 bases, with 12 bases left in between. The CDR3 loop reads CASSGGASGNQPQHF. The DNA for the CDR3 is TGTGCCAGCAGTGGGGGGGCTTCTGGCAATCAGCCCCAGCATTTT.

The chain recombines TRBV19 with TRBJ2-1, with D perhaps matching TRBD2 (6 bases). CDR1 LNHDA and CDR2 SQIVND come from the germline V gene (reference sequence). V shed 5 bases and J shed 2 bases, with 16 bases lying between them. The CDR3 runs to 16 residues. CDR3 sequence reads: CASSAGLPVTYNEQFF. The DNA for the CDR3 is TGTGCCAGTAGTGCGGGACTTCCAGTAACCTACAATGAGCAGTTCTTC.

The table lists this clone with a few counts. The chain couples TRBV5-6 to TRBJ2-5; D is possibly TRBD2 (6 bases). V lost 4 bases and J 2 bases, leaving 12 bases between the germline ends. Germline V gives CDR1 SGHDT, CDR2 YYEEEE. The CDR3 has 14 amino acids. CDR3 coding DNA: TGTGCCAGCAGCCCCGGGACTCCGCAAGAGACCCAGTACTTC. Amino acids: CASSPGTPQETQYF.

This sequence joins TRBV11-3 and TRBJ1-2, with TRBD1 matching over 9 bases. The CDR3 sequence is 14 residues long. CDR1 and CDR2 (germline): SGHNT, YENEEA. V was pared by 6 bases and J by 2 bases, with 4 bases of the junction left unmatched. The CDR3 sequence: CASRNRGQNYGYTF. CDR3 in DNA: TGTGCCAGCAGAAACAGGGGGCAGAACTATGGCTACACCTTC.

The CDR3 DNA reads as TGTGCCAGCAGGTCGACAGGGGGAGGCTATGGCTACACCTTC. This translates into CASRSTGGGYGYTF. The chain is built from TRBV6-5 and TRBJ1-2, with TRBD1 matching 9 bases. Germline trimming cut 6 bases from V and 4 bases from J; bases unmatched to any gene: 6. This CDR3 has 14 amino acids. Germline V lookup: CDR1 MNHEY, CDR2 SVGAGI.

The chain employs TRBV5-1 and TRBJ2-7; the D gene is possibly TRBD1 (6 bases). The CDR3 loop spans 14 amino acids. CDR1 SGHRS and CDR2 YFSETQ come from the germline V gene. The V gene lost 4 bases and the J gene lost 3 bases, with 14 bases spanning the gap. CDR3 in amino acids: CASSLAGERYEQYF. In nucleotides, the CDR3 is TGCGCCAGCAGCCTGGCAGGGGAGCGCTACGAGCAGTACTTC.

CDR3 DNA: TGTGCCAGCACCCCCAGGGGGGCGCGGACTGAAGCTTTCTTT. It translates to CASTPRGARTEAFF. The gene calls are TRBV7-6 and TRBJ1-1, with 7 positions matching TRBD1. The CDR3 consists of 14 residues. With 7 bases clipped from V and 5 bases from J, the junction kept 10 bases outside the gene matches. Germline lookup yields CDR1 SGHVS and CDR2 FNYEAQ.

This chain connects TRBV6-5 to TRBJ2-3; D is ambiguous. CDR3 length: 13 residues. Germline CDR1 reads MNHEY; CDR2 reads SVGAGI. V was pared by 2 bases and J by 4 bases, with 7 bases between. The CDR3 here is CASSYRFADTQYF. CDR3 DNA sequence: TGTGCCAGCAGTTACCGATTCGCAGATACGCAGTATTTT.

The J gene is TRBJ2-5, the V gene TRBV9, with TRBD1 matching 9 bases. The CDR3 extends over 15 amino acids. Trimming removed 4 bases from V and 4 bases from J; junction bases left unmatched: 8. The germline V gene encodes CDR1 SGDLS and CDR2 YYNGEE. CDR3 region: CASSLRDREGETQYF. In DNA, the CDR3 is TGTGCCAGCAGCCTCCGGGACAGGGAGGGAGAGACCCAGTACTTC.

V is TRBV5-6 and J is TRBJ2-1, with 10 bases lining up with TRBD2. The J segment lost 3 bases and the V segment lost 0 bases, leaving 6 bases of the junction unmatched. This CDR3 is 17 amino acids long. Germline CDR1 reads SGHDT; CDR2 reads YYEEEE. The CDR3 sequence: CASSLEVAGGHYNEQFF. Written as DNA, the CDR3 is TGTGCCAGCAGCTTGGAGGTAGCGGGGGGACACTACAATGAGCAGTTCTTC.

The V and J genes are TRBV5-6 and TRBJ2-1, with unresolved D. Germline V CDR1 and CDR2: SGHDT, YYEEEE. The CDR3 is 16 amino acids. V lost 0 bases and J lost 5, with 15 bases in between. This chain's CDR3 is CASSLEGPVPHNEQFF. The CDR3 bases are TGTGCCAGCAGCTTGGAAGGGCCAGTTCCACACAATGAGCAGTTCTTC.

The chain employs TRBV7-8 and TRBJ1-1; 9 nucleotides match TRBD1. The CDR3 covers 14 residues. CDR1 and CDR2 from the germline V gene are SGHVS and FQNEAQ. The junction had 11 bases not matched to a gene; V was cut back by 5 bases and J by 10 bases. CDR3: CASSAWDRARGAFF. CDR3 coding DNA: TGTGCCAGCAGCGCTTGGGACAGGGCTCGAGGAGCTTTCTTT.

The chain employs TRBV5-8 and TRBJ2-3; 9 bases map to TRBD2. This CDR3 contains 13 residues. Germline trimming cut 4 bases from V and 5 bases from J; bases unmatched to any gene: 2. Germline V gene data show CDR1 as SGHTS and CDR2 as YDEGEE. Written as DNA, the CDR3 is TGTGCCAGCAGCAGACTAGCGGTAGATACGCAGTATTTT. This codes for CASSRLAVDTQYF.

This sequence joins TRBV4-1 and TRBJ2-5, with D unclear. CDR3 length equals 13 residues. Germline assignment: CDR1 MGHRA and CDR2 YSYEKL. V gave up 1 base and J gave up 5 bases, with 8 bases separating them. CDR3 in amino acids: CASSQVVAETQYF. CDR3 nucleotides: TGCGCCAGCAGCCAAGTCGTCGCGGAGACCCAGTACTTC.